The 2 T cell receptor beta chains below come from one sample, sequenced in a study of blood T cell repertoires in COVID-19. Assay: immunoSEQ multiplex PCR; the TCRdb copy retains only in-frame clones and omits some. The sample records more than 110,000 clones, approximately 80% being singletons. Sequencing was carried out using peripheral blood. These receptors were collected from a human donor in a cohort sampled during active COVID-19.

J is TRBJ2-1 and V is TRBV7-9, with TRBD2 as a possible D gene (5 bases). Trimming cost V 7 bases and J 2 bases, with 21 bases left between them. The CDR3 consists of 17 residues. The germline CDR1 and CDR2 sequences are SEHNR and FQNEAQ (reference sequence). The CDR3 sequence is CASILGLARVPYNEQFF. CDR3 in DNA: TGTGCCAGCATCCTAGGCCTGGCGCGGGTCCCCTACAATGAGCAGTTCTTC.

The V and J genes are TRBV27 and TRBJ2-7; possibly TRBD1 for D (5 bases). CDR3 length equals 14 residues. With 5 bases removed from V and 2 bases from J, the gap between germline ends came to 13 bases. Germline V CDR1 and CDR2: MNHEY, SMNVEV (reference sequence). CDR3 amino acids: CASSPLGQTYEQYF. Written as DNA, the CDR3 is TGTGCCAGCAGTCCTTTGGGGCAGACCTACGAGCAGTACTTC.